A single sample gave rise to the 27 T cell receptor beta chains below, sequenced in a study of post-analysis software for immune sequencing data. Overall study findings and caveats: When patients were compared with controls, 4 or 5 TRBV segments were more frequent, TRBV5-6, TRBV5-1 and TRBV20-1 among them.

These receptors' targets are unknown. Prepared libraries of TCR beta cDNA carried unique molecular identifiers. TCRdb analysed the PCR reads with MiXCR anew, one entry per CDR3 protein. The sample has roughly 400,000 distinct CDR3 sequences; more than 30% are singletons. Input material: blood. The source of these receptors is a girl aged 2 to 9 with multiple sclerosis.

The chain recombines TRBV7-9 with TRBJ2-7, with a possible D match to TRBD1 (6 bases). The germline V gene encodes CDR1 SEHNR and CDR2 FQNEAQ (reference sequence). Trimming stripped 4 bases from V and 5 bases from J, with 18 bases between. This CDR3 comprises 15 residues. In DNA form, the CDR3 reads TGTGCCAGCAGCTCGGGCGCCAGGGGTCCGCACGAGCAGTACTTC. As protein: CASSSGARGPHEQYF.

This clonotype was seen a handful of times. The V gene is TRBV6-2 or TRBV6-3, the J gene TRBJ2-7; no clear D gene. This CDR3 is built from 12 residues. The V gene lost 6 bases and the J gene lost 3 bases, with 9 bases spanning the gap. CDR1 and CDR2 (germline): MNHEY, SVGEGT. The CDR3 nucleotides read TGTGCCAGCAGCCCCCGGGTCTACGAGCAGTACTTC. Translation: CASSPRVYEQYF.

CDR3 sequence reads: CASSLKGLYEQYF. In DNA, the CDR3 is TGTGCCAGCAGCCTAAAGGGCCTCTACGAGCAGTACTTC. V usage is TRBV27 and J usage is TRBJ2-7; D is ambiguous. Trimming cost V 6 bases and J 3 bases, with 12 bases left between them. The CDR3 is made up of 13 amino acids. The germline gives CDR1 MNHEY, CDR2 SMNVEV (reference sequence).

This clonotype appeared a few times. At one end, the junction sequence differs from germline, possibly due to a read error. The genes are TRBV5-1 and TRBJ2-7, with 9 bases lining up with TRBD2. This CDR3 contains 14 residues. Germline assignment: CDR1 SGHRS and CDR2 YFSETQ. The CDR3, as DNA: TGCGCCAGCAGCTCGGGACTAGCCTCCCACGAGCAGTACTTC. The encoded protein is CASSSGLASHEQYF.

V gene TRBV5-6 combines with J gene TRBJ2-1; no firm D call. Germline V gives CDR1 SGHDT, CDR2 YYEEEE. The CDR3 consists of 11 residues. Trimming took 1 base from V and 9 from J, leaving 5 bases between them. The CDR3 DNA is TGTGCCAGCAGCTTGTTAGCTGAGCAGTTCTTC. This encodes CASSLLAEQFF. The full variable domain, in which reference TRBV5-6 and TRBJ2-1 provide the parts outside the CDR3, is DAGVTQSPTHLIKTRGQQVTLRCSPKSGHDTVSWYQQALGQGPQFIFQYYEEEERQRGNFPDRFSGHQFPNYSSELNVNALLLGDSALYLCASSLLAEQFFGPGTRLTVL.

On this clonotype: Its ends do not fully match the called genes, so a read error is possible. The chain recombines TRBV10-1 with TRBJ2-4, with 9 bases lining up with TRBD2. The J call could be wrong; TRBJ2-7 is a better fit for the DNA end. CDR3 length equals 15 residues. Germline CDR1 WNHNN, CDR2 SYGVQD (reference sequence). Here the CDR3 reads CASSLLAGVSYEQYF. As DNA, the CDR3 is TGTGCCAGCAGCCTATTAGCGGGGGTCTCCTACGAGCAGTACTTC.

Only a few counts were recorded for this clonotype. The genes are TRBV5-1 and TRBJ2-3; TRBD1 matches at 12 bases. The CDR3 loop spans 17 amino acids. Looked up from germline, CDR1 is SGHRS and CDR2 is YFSETQ. J lost 6 bases, V lost 1 base, and 9 bases had no gene match. CDR3 region: CASSLTSGQGALDTQYF. The CDR3 DNA reads TGCGCCAGCAGCTTGACCTCGGGACAGGGGGCGCTGGATACGCAGTATTTT.

This chain connects TRBV5-1 to TRBJ2-5, with 10 bases aligning to TRBD1. The CDR3 runs to 15 residues. Germline trimming cut 4 bases from V and 4 bases from J; bases unmatched to any gene: 7. CDR1 SGHRS and CDR2 YFSETQ come from the germline V gene. The CDR3 DNA follows: TGCGCCAGCAGCATCACGGGACAGGGGAGAGAGACCCAGTACTTC. It is translated as CASSITGQGRETQYF.

This chain links TRBV20-1 with TRBJ2-1, with 7 bases that match TRBD2. CDR3 size: 17 residues. Germline trimming cut 5 bases from V and 8 bases from J; bases unmatched to any gene: 21. Germline CDR1 and CDR2: DFQATT and SNEGSKA (reference sequence). In DNA, the CDR3 is TGCAGTGCTGCATTTGAGCCCCGGGAGGTCTTAATCCATGAGCAGTTCTTC. Residues: CSAAFEPREVLIHEQFF.

The V gene is TRBV12-3 or TRBV12-4, the J gene TRBJ1-2, with 10 bases lining up with TRBD1. With V trimmed by 6 bases and J by 7 bases, 8 bases remained unmatched. The CDR3 runs 14 residues. The CDR3 is CASRLTGGAGGYTF. Written as DNA, the CDR3 is TGTGCCAGCAGGTTGACAGGGGGCGCGGGTGGCTACACCTTC.

The chain carries TRBV20-1 and TRBJ2-5, with D possibly TRBD2 on 6 matching bases. Germline V gene lookup returns CDR1 DFQATT and CDR2 SNEGSKA (reference sequence). The V and J ends lost 2 bases and 7 bases respectively, with 14 bases between them. The CDR3 spans 13 residues. This CDR3 reads CSARPGHGGTQYF. Here the CDR3 DNA reads TGCAGTGCTAGACCGGGCCACGGGGGGACCCAGTACTTC.

The table lists this clonotype with a few counts. In DNA, the CDR3 is TGTGCCAGCAGCTTAAGGACTAGCGGGGCCAGCCAAGAGACCCAGTACTTC. Translation: CASSLRTSGASQETQYF. The chain is built from TRBV7-9 and TRBJ2-5, with 12 bases lining up with TRBD2. Germline loops: CDR1 SEHNR, CDR2 FQNEAQ (reference sequence). V shed 2 bases, J shed 1 base, and the junction held 5 bases outside the gene matches. The CDR3 contains 17 residues.

This clonotype was recorded a few times. This chain links TRBV13 with TRBJ2-7; D may be TRBD2 (5 bases). The CDR3 runs to 16 residues. Germline CDR1 and CDR2: PRHDT and FYEKMQ (reference sequence). V was shortened by 1 base and J by 0 bases, with 13 bases between the two germline ends. The CDR3 DNA reads as TGTGCCAGCAGCTTAGAAGCTGGAGGTTCCTCCTACGAGCAGTACTTC. This sequence encodes CASSLEAGGSSYEQYF.

The table lists this clonotype with a few counts. V is TRBV6-1 and J is TRBJ1-4; D gene ambiguous. The CDR3 is 15 residues long. In germline, CDR1 is MNHNS, CDR2 SASEGT. Trimming left V 3 bases short and J 6 bases short, with 14 bases between. The CDR3 nucleotides are TGTGCCAGCAGTGATTTAGCCGGGGTCGATGAAAAACTGTTTTTT. It translates to CASSDLAGVDEKLFF.

The gene calls are TRBV28 and TRBJ2-5; 8 nucleotides line up with TRBD2. The CDR3 contains 16 residues. The V segment lost 0 bases and the J segment 5 bases; nucleotides outside the gene matches: 8. Germline lookup yields CDR1 MDHEN and CDR2 SYDVKM. CDR3: CASSLWRAGEEETQYF. The CDR3 DNA reads as TGTGCCAGCAGTTTATGGCGAGCGGGGGAAGAGGAGACCCAGTACTTC.

About this clonotype itself: A junction end diverges from the germline sequence, so it may reflect a read error. For the CDR3, the DNA is TGTGCCAGCAGTTTTAGGGGAAAGGGGAATTCGCCCCTCCACTTT. Its translation is CASSFRGKGNSPLHF. V usage is TRBV12-3 or TRBV12-4 and J usage is TRBJ1-6; TRBD1 is a possible D gene (5 bases). This CDR3 contains 15 residues.

A few counts support this clonotype. The V call is TRBV4-3, the J call TRBJ1-2, with 7 bases fitting TRBD1. The germline V gene has CDR1 LGHNA and CDR2 YSLEER. This CDR3 is 15 amino acids long. Unmatched junction bases numbered 5, after V lost 0 bases and J lost 4 bases. CDR3 amino acids: CASSQDRGTAYGYTF. The CDR3 DNA reads TGCGCCAGCAGCCAAGATAGGGGGACAGCCTATGGCTACACCTTC.

The rearrangement links TRBV6-5 to TRBJ2-6; 8 bases fit TRBD1. CDR1 and CDR2 (germline): MNHEY, SVGAGI. V lost 2 bases to trimming and J lost 4 bases; unmatched junction nucleotides: 7. The length of the CDR3 is 17 residues. The CDR3 region is CASSYPRGRSGANVLTF. The CDR3 nucleotides are TGTGCCAGCAGTTACCCCAGGGGGCGCTCGGGGGCCAACGTCCTGACTTTC.

V usage is TRBV18 and J usage is TRBJ2-7; D might be TRBD2 (5 bases). The germline V gene encodes CDR1 KGHSH and CDR2 LQKENI. Trimming took off 3 bases at V and 2 bases at J, with 17 bases between the two ends. This CDR3 contains 16 residues. The chain's CDR3 is CASSPESRATTYEQYF. The DNA for the CDR3 is TGTGCCAGCTCACCGGAGTCGAGAGCGACTACCTACGAGCAGTACTTC.

The V call is TRBV29-1, the J call TRBJ2-5; D not certain. The V gene lost 3 bases and the J gene lost 6 bases, with 11 bases spanning the gap. Germline loops: CDR1 SQVTM, CDR2 ANQGSEA. The CDR3 extends over 12 amino acids. The CDR3 is CSVDTETQTQYF. CDR3 nucleotide sequence: TGCAGCGTTGACACGGAGACACAGACCCAGTACTTC.

The chain uses TRBV5-1 and TRBJ2-7; 7 nucleotides align to TRBD1. V was clipped by 0 bases and J by 4 bases; unmatched bases: 4. Germline V CDR1 and CDR2: SGHRS, YFSETQ. The CDR3 sequence is 14 residues long. Here the CDR3 DNA reads TGCGCCAGCAGCTTGGAGGGACAGAGTTACGAGCAGTACTTC. It is translated as CASSLEGQSYEQYF.

A single count supports this clonotype. The gene calls are TRBV6-6 and TRBJ1-6; possibly TRBD1 for D (5 bases). The CDR3 spans 14 residues. V was shortened by 7 bases and J by 8 bases, with 15 bases between the two germline ends. Germline loops: CDR1 MNHNY, CDR2 SVGAGI (reference sequence). The chain's CDR3 is CASTRDRFDSPLHF. The CDR3 region has the DNA TGTGCCAGCACCAGAGACAGATTCGATTCACCCCTCCACTTT.

This chain joins TRBV4-2 and TRBJ1-1, with D unclear. Germline CDR1 is LGHNA and CDR2 is YNFKEQ. The V and J ends lost 1 base and 6 bases respectively, with 3 bases between them. The CDR3 sequence is 11 residues long. CDR3 region: CASSQGSEAFF. Written as DNA, the CDR3 is TGTGCCAGCAGCCAAGGGTCTGAAGCTTTCTTT.

The chain combines TRBV10-3 with TRBJ2-1, with TRBD2 identical over 8 bases. V dropped 3 bases and J dropped 8; count of bases not matched to a gene: 6. Germline V CDR1 and CDR2: ENHRY, SYGVKD. This CDR3 is built from 14 residues. The CDR3 coding sequence is TGTGCCATCAGTGAAACGGGAGGGCCGGATGAGCAGTTCTTC. This gives the protein CAISETGGPDEQFF.

The V gene is TRBV12-3 or TRBV12-4, the J gene TRBJ1-2; 8 positions agree with TRBD1. Losses at the gene ends were 5 bases for V and 8 bases for J; bases not matched to a gene: 4. The CDR3 spans 12 residues. The CDR3 protein is CASSKTGDGYTF. In nucleotides, the CDR3 is TGTGCCAGCAGTAAGACAGGGGACGGCTACACCTTC.

About this clonotype itself: A much larger clone sits a single nucleotide away, making a read error possible. The CDR3 DNA is TGCGCCAGCAGCGGGAACTACGAGCAGTACTTC. It translates to CASSGNYEQYF. The genes are TRBV5-1 and TRBJ2-4; D not resolved. The better agreement between TRBJ2-7 and the DNA end casts doubt on the J call. This CDR3 is built from 11 residues. Germline V gives CDR1 SGHRS, CDR2 YFSETQ.

This sequence joins TRBV28 and TRBJ1-2; D is ambiguous. The V gene's germline CDR1 is MDHEN and CDR2 SYDVKM. CDR3 length: 13 residues. V was pared by 8 bases and J by 10 bases, with 20 bases between. The CDR3 loop reads CASRRTARLDYTF. The CDR3 DNA follows: TGTGCCAGCCGGCGGACGGCTAGGTTAGACTACACCTTC.